In this sample, the clone carrying this TCR beta chain turned up once. Its cognate antigen is unknown. The sample originates from a study of PD-1 blockade in mismatch repair-deficient tumors. Study overall: Patients had eleven to twelve mismatch repair-deficient cancer types, all previously treated and progressing.

Time point specified: identical roughly 11-day culture without peptide (control). PCR or immunohistochemistry showed mismatch repair deficiency in every enrolled patient. Study-level points and caveats: Rapid post-treatment expansion, then contraction, generally preceding radiologic response, marked tumor-resident clones.

V was cut by 8 bases and J by 7 bases, with 21 bases left in between. This CDR3 contains 14 residues. Germline loops: CDR1 SGHRS, CDR2 YFSETQ. Using immunoSEQ multiplex PCR, the repertoire was profiled, and TCRdb retains in-frame clones only, with some absent. The sample has 14,000 or so clones, approximately 84% seen once. The material was cells cultured in vitro, obtained from a patient treated with pembrolizumab. This sequence originates from an adult with mismatch repair-deficient cancer. The J gene is TRBJ2-5, the V gene TRBV5-1, with D tentatively TRBD1 (6 bases). The DNA of the CDR3 is TGCGCCAGTTCCGACCCGGGGCCCAGGGGGACCCAGTACTTC. Translating it yields CASSDPGPRGTQYF.